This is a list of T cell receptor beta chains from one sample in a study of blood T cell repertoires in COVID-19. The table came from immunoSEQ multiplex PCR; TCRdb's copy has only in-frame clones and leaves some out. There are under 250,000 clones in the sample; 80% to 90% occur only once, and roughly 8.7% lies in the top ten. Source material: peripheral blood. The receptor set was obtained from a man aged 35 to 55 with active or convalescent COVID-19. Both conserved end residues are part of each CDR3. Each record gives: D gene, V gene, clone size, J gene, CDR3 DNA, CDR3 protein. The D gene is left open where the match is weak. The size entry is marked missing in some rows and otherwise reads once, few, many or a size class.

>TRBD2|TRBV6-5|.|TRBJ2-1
TGTGCCAGCAGGAGGACTAGCGGGAGGAGTGAGCAGTTCTTC
CASRRTSGRSEQFF
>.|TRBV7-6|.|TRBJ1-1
TGTGCCAGCAGCCGAGACATCTTGAACACTGAAGCTTTCTTT
CASSRDILNTEAFF
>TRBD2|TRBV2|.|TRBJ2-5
TGTGCCAGCAGTGATCCGGGGGGGAGGCAAGAGACCCAGTACTTC
CASSDPGGRQETQYF
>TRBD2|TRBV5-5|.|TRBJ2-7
TGTGCCAGCAGCGACTCAGCGGGAGCGACCTACGAGCAGTACTTC
CASSDSAGATYEQYF
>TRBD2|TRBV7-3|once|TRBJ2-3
TGTGCCAGCAGCTTAAGGAGCGGGGGGAACACAGATACGCAGTATTTT
CASSLRSGGNTDTQYF
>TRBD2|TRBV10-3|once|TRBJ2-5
TGTGCCATCAGTGAACCCACTGCAGCGGGAATGAAGACCCAGTACTTC
CAISEPTAAGMKTQYF
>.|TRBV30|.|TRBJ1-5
TGTGCCTGGAGGAGGAAAAGGGGCCAGCCCCAGCATTTT
CAWRRKRGQPQHF
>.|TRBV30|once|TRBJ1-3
TGTGCCTGGGGGGCAGGCAACTCTGGAAACACCATATATTTT
CAWGAGNSGNTIYF
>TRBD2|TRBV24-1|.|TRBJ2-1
TGTGCCACCTCCCCGGGAGGGCCCCCCAACAATGAGCAGTTCTTC
CATSPGGPPNNEQFF
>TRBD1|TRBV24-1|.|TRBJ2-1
TGTGCCACCAGTGACCCATACAGGGGGGCCTCCTCCAATGAGCAGTTCTTC
CATSDPYRGASSNEQFF
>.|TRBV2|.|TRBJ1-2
TGTGCCAGCACGTCAGGGGATTACTATGGCTACACCTTC
CASTSGDYYGYTF
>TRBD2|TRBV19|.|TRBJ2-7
TGTGCCACCGCGGGAGGACCCCTCTACGAGCAGTACTTC
CATAGGPLYEQYF
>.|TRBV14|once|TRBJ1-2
TGTGCCAGCAGCAAAGTCGGAGACAGGACTGAGGTTGGCTACACCTTC
CASSKVGDRTEVGYTF
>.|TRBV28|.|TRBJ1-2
TGTGCCAGCAGTTTAACAGGGATAAACTATGGCTACACCTTC
CASSLTGINYGYTF
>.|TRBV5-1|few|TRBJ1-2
TGCGCCAGCAGCTTGGCCGAGACAAGGGGCTATGGCTACACCTTC
CASSLAETRGYGYTF
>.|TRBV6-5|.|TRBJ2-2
TGTGCCAGCAGTTTAAGGGGTCGGCTGAACACCGGGGAGCTGTTTTTT
CASSLRGRLNTGELFF
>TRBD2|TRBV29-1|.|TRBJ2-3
TGCAGCGTTACGGTTGGGTCGCGGGGGGGCACAGATACGCAGTATTTT
CSVTVGSRGGTDTQYF
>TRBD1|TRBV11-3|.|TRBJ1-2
TGTGCCAGCAGCCGCGACAGGGTTGGCGGCTACACCTTC
CASSRDRVGGYTF
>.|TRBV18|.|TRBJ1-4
TGTGCCAGCTCACCGACGGGGGCTAATGAAAAACTGTTTTTT
CASSPTGANEKLFF
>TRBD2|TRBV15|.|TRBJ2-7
TGTGCCACCAGCAGCGGGACTAGCGCCACCTACGAGCAGTACTTC
CATSSGTSATYEQYF
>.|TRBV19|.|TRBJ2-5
TGTGCCAGTAGTATAGCGGAGGACAGTGGGCCGCAAGAGACCCAGTACTTC
CASSIAEDSGPQETQYF
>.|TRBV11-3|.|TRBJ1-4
TGTGCCAGCAGCCCCCCCGGGACTAATGAAAAACTGTTTTTT
CASSPPGTNEKLFF
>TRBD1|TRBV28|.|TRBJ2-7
TGTGCCAGCCTATCGGCGGGGACAGGAGGATACGAGCAGTACTTC
CASLSAGTGGYEQYF
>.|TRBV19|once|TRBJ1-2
TGTGCCAGTAGTATAAGACTACCTGGGGACTATGGCTACACCTTC
CASSIRLPGDYGYTF
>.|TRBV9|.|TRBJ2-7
TGTGCCAGCAGCGTTTCAGGGGCCGCCTACGAGCAGTACTTC
CASSVSGAAYEQYF
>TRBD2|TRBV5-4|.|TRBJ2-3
TGTGCCAGCAGCTTGGGCAGAGGAGCGGGAGTGGCAGATACGCAGTATTTT
CASSLGRGAGVADTQYF
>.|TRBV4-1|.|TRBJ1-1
TGCGCCAGCAGCTCTTACCAGGGCCAGGACACTGAAGCTTTCTTT
CASSSYQGQDTEAFF
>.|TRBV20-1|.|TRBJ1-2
TGCAGTGCTTCAGGGAACTATGGCTACACCTTC
CSASGNYGYTF
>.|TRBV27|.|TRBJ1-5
TGTGCCAGCAGTTTAAGTAGTACAGAATCGCAGCCCCAGCATTTT
CASSLSSTESQPQHF
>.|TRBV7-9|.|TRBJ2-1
TGTGCCAGCAGCCCTAGACAGGGGAGGGCTAGCAATGAGCAGTTCTTC
CASSPRQGRASNEQFF
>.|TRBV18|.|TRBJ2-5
TGTGCCAGCTCACCACCAGGGAGTCTCAGGGAGACCCAGTACTTC
CASSPPGSLRETQYF
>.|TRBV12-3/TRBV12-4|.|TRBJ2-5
TGTGCCAGCAGCCCGGGACAAAGGGAGACCCAGTACTTC
CASSPGQRETQYF
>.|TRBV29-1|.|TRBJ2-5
TGCAGCGTTGAGCAGCAGGGGGGTGGCTCTGGATTCCAAGAGACCCAGTACTTC
CSVEQQGGGSGFQETQYF
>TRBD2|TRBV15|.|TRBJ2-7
TGTGCCACCAGCTCGAGAATGAAGCGGGGGAGCTCCTACGAGCAGTACTTC
CATSSRMKRGSSYEQYF
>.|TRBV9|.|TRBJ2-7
TGTGCCAGCAGCGTAAGGGTCGGGGAATCCTACGAGCAGTACTTC
CASSVRVGESYEQYF
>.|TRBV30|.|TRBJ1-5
TGTGCCTGGAGTCAAGGGCAGGGTGGACAGCCCCAGCATTTT
CAWSQGQGGQPQHF
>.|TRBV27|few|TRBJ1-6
TGTGCCAGCAGCCCGCAGGGTGGCAATTCACCCCTCCACTTT
CASSPQGGNSPLHF
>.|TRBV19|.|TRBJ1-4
TGTGCCAGTGACGGGAATGAAAAACTGTTTTTT
CASDGNEKLFF
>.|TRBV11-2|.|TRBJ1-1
TGTGCCAGCAGTACCGACAGGATTGAGGCTTTCTTT
CASSTDRIEAFF
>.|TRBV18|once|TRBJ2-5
TGTGCCAGCTCACCCCCGGGTCAAAAACCTCAAGAGACCCAGTACTTC
CASSPPGQKPQETQYF
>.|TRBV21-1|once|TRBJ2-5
TGTGCCAGCAGCGGGCATCCCTGGGCGGGGGGCCGGAATGAGACCCAGTACTTC
CASSGHPWAGGRNETQYF
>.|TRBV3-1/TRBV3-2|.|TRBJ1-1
TGTGCCAGCAGCCGCGGGGGGGACACTGAAGCTTTCTTT
CASSRGGDTEAFF
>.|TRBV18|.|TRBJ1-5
TGTGCCAGCCAGGGCCATAGCAATCAGCCCCAGCATTTT
CASQGHSNQPQHF
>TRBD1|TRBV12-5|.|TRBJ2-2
TGTGCTAGTGGTTTGAGGACAGGGGGCGCCGCGAACACCGGGGAGCTGTTTTTT
CASGLRTGGAANTGELFF
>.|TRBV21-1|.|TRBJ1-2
TGTGCCAGCAGCAAAGCGCGGCAGACCTCTAACTATGGCTACACCTTC
CASSKARQTSNYGYTF
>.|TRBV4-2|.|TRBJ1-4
TGTGCCAGCAGCCAAGACGTACGGGTTGTCGAAAAACTGTTTTTT
CASSQDVRVVEKLFF
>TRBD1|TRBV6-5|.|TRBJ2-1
TGTGCCAGCAGTTACGCAGGGGGCCTAGACAATGAGCAGTTCTTC
CASSYAGGLDNEQFF
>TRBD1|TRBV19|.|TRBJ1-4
TGTGCCAGTAGTATAGAGGGGGGAGACAGGGCGTTTTTT
CASSIEGGDRAFF
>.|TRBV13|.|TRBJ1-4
TGTGCCAGCAGCTTAGGCCGGTCAGGGGCGACATCTAATGAAAAACTGTTTTTT
CASSLGRSGATSNEKLFF
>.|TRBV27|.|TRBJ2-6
TGTGCCAGCAGCCCCACGACCCAGGGCGCTGGGGCCAACGTCCTGACTTTC
CASSPTTQGAGANVLTF
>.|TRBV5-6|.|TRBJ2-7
TGTGCCAGCAGCTTGGTCTTGGCCATTTACGAGCAGTACTTC
CASSLVLAIYEQYF